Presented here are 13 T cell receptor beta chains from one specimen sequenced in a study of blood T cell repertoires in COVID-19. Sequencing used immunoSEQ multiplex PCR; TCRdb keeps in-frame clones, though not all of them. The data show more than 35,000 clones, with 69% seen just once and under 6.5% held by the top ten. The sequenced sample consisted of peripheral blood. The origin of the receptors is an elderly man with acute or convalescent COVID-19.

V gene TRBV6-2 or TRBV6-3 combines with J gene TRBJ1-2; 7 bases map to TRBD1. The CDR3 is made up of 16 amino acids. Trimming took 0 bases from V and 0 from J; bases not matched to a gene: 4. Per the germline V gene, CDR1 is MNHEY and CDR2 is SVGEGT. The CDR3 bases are TGTGCCAGCAGTTACTCGAGACAGGGAGCTAACTATGGCTACACCTTC. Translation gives CASSYSRQGANYGYTF.

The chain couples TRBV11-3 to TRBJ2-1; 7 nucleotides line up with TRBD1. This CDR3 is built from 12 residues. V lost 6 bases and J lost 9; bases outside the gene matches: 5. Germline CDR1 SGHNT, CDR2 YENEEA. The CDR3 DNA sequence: TGTGCCAGCAGGGAACAGGGGTCTGAGCAGTTCTTC. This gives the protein CASREQGSEQFF.

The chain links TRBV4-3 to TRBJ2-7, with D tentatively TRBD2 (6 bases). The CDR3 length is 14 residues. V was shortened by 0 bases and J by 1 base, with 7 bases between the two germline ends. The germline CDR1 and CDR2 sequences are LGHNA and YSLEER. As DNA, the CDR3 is TGCGCCAGCAGCCAAGAACGGGGGTCCTACGAGCAGTACTTC. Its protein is CASSQERGSYEQYF.

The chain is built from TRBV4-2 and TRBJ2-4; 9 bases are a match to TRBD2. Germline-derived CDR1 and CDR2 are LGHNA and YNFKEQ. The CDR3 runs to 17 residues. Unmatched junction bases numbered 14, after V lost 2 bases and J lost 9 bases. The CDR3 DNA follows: TGTGCCAGCAGCCAAAATTACCAGCGGGGGGCCTCCAGCATTCAGTACTTC. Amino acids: CASSQNYQRGASSIQYF.

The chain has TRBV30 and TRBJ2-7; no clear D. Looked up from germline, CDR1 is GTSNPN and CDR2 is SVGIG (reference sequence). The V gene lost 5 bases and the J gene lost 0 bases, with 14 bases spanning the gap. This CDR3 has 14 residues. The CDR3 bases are TGTGCCTGGTCCCCGCGACTTCCCTCCTACGAGCAGTACTTC. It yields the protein CAWSPRLPSYEQYF.

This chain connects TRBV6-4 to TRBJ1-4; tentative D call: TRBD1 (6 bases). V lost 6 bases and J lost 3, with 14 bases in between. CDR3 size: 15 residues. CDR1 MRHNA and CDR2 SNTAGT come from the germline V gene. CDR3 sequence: CASSQTGLPNEKLFF. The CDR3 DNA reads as TGTGCCAGCAGCCAAACAGGGCTACCTAATGAAAAACTGTTTTTT.

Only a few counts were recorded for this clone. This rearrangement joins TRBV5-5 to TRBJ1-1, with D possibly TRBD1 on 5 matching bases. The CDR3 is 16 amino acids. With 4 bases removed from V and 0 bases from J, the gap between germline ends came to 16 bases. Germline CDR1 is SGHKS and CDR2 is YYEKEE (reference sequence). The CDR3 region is CASSRGGGGMNTEAFF. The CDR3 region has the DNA TGTGCCAGCAGCCGGGGTGGGGGAGGCATGAACACTGAAGCTTTCTTT.

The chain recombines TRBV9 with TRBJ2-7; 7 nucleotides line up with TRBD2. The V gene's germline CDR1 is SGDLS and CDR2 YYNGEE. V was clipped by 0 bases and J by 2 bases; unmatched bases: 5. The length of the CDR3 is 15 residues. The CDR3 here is CASSVGGSPAYEQYF. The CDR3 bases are TGTGCCAGCAGCGTAGGCGGGAGCCCTGCCTACGAGCAGTACTTC.

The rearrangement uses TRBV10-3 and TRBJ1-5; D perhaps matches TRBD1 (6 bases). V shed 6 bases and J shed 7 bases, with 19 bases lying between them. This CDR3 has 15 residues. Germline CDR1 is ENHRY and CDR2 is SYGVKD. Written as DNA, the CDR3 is TGTGCCATCAGCGAAAAAGGGGGTTTAGGGCAGCCCCAGCATTTT. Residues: CAISEKGGLGQPQHF.

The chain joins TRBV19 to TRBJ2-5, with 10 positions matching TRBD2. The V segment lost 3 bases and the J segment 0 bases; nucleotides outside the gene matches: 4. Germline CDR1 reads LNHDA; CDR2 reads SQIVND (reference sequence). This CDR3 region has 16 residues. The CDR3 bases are TGTGCCAGTAGTATTCGACTAGCGGGCAACCAAGAGACCCAGTACTTC. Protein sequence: CASSIRLAGNQETQYF.

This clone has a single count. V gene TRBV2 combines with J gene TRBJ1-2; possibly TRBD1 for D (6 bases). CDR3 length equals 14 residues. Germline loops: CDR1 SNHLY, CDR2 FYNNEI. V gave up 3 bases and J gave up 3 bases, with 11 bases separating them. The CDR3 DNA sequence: TGTGCCAGCAGTGAGCAGGGGCTTGACTATGGCTACACCTTC. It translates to CASSEQGLDYGYTF.

The CDR3: CASSQDWAGRLYPGGSEAFF. CDR3 nucleotide sequence: TGTGCCAGCAGCCAAGATTGGGCAGGTAGGCTCTACCCAGGTGGCTCTGAAGCTTTCTTT. The rearrangement uses TRBV3-1 (or the pseudogene TRBV3-2) and TRBJ1-1; D is unresolved. CDR3 length: 20 residues. From germline, CDR1 is LGHDT and CDR2 YNNKEL (reference sequence). Trimming stripped 0 bases from V and 6 bases from J, with 29 bases between.

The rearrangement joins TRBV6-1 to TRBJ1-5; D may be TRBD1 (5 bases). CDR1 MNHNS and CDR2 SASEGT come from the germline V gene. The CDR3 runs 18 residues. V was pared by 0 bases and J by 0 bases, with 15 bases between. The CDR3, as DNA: TGTGCCAGCAGTGAAGCGGGTGGGGCGGAATATAGCAATCAGCCCCAGCATTTT. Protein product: CASSEAGGAEYSNQPQHF.